This T cell receptor (beta chain) stems from a study of blood T cells in healthy people across ages (dated by TCRdb to the mid-2010s). Broadly, across the study: In model experiments, template switching captured about one uniquely barcoded TCR beta cDNA molecule for every two T cells. To track age-related changes in TCR beta repertoire diversity, the study relied on deep sequencing normalized with unique cDNA molecular identifiers. The study analyzed two additional independent replicas of 1 million unique cDNA reads from the same blood draw for two donors, one aged 18 to 30 and one aged 80 or older. Four age groups were formed from the donors: young (average approximately 15 years), middle-aged (approximately 41), aged (62) and long-lived (less than 85).

Remarks on this clonotype: Its antigen is unknown. No base quality information exists; no much larger clone differs at one position.

The full study reports these points: The percentage of naive T cells measured by flow cytometry correlated strongly with observed TCR beta diversity. Since profiling was done on bulk unsorted PBMCs, naive and antigen-experienced compartments could not be conclusively compared. Estimates of total diversity based on one million sequenced T cells were regarded as lower bounds and as underestimates. Compared with the aged group, the long-lived group had more naive CD4+ T cells, fewer expanded clones and increased TCR diversity, a pattern suggesting age selection. The CMV infection status of donors was not known, potentially confounding age-related changes in expanded clonotypes. Observed TCR beta diversity per million T cells fell roughly linearly with age, and a significant reduction was already apparent by age roughly 40.

Per the germline V gene, MDHEN is the CDR1 and SYDVKM is the CDR2. The CDR3 numbers 13 residues from cysteine through phenylalanine. Of all the DNA, just the CDR3 is kept, 39 bases in frame from base 1. V loses 1 base of germline sequence and J loses 4 bases, and the interval between the two ends is 7 bases. Libraries were prepared through 5' RACE. Sequencing used an Illumina HiSeq 2500. A second PCR of about 7 to 12 cycles was run with a J-beta primer mix and a sample-barcoded 5' primer. A template-switch 5' adaptor carrying 12 random nucleotides introduced a unique molecular identifier onto each TCR beta cDNA molecule. At least 2.5 million CDR3-containing paired-end reads were obtained from each sample. All of the RNA was converted into first-strand cDNA using the Mint cDNA synthesis kit, with a TRBC-specific oligonucleotide serving as the primer. After uracil-DNA glycosylase treatment, a first 18-cycle PCR used universal primers M1SS and BC2_uni_R on all cDNA. Regarding the original processing steps: Each sample was normalized by randomly selecting 1 million high-quality reads, each carrying a distinct molecular identifier. Reads sharing molecular identifiers were discarded rather than binned into consensus sequences. MiTCR, set to a Q25 quality threshold and the strictest error-elimination algorithm, was used for CDR3 identification, clonotype clustering and error correction. A nonparametric unseen species model using Euler transformation provided a lower-bound estimate of total TCR beta diversity. Using fastp trimming at Q25 and MiXCR clonotype assembly, TCRdb reanalyzed the public sequencing data and kept in-frame beta chains. Under each unique CDR3 protein, matching rows form one entry showing the most common genes and DNA. These V and J calls rely on TCRdb rather than the paper's analysis. This sample lists about 760,000 distinct CDR3 sequences; roughly 25% were detected once. Together, the top ten hold 9.4% of the sample.

The donors were about 40 Caucasian individuals from Russia, aged roughly 6 to 90 years, who were systemically healthy. Each donor gave ten milliliters of peripheral blood, collected into EDTA-treated Vacutainer tubes. PBMCs were isolated by Ficoll-Paque density-gradient centrifugation, with at least 7 million obtained per sample. Trizol reagent was used to extract total RNA from the PBMCs, yielding at least 5.5 micrograms per sample. For every donor, an aliquot of PBMCs went through flow cytometry to measure the percentages of naive CD45RAhigh/CD27high T cells. This sample also appeared in a second study, on T cells of mothers and their children. The second paper further reports: Nine systemically healthy Caucasian individuals, comprising three mothers and their six children, were included as donors. cDNA synthesis consumed the entire amount of extracted RNA, loaded at around 1.5 ug RNA in each 15 ul reaction. In the second PCR, the M1S primer introduced both the sample barcodes and 2-4 random nucleotides. More than 8 million TCR beta CDR3 reads were obtained from each mother, and millions of reads were obtained from each child. TCR recombination output is similarly shaped by thymic selection in related and unrelated pairs, with a minor effect exerted by inherited differences. Normalized repertoire overlap was always slightly but never significantly higher in related than unrelated mother-child pairs. With a sensitivity of about 100 clones per million clonotypes, no persistent microchimeric T cell clones were detected. The study used deep NGS to compare TCR beta repertoires of mothers and children, seeking features distinguishing related mother-child pairs from unrelated individuals. Mothers averaged 40 +/- 4 years of age and children averaged approximately 11 +/- 4 years. After adapter ligation was performed with NEBNext reagents, the libraries were sequenced on an Illumina HiSeq 2000 with 100+100 nt paired-end reads. To avoid cross-contamination, the mother libraries and the child libraries were prepared a month apart and sequenced in separate runs. Between about 500,000 and 2,300,000 distinct TCR beta clonotypes were identified per donor. Naive TCR beta clonotypes were estimated from low-frequency clonotypes matched to each donor's FACS-determined naive share, without sorting.

This sequence uses TRBV28 and TRBJ1-2; the D gene is perhaps TRBD1, on 5 matching bases. Sequencing used blood. This clonotype originated in a boy between 5 and 17 years old in good health. The CDR3 protein sequence reads: CASSLSGLYGYTF. The nucleotide sequence reads as follows: TGTGCCAGCAGTTTATCGGGACTCTATGGCTACACCTTC.